The rows below give T cell receptor beta chains drawn from one sample of a study of cytomegalovirus exposure and HLA in healthy donors. Profiled with immunoSEQ multiplex PCR; TCRdb holds only in-frame clones, not every one. This table has roughly 130,000 clones, approximately 91% appearing once. Source material: PBMCs. The receptors originated from a man aged 25-45 years in good health and CMV-seronegative. The conserved cysteine and the conserved F or W are not part of the CDR3 here. The D gene is left open where the match is weak. Rows give clone size only sometimes, using once, few, many, or a class for an expanded clone.

j_call: TRBJ2-1
cdr3_length: 16
clone_size: .
v_call: TRBV5-1
d_call: TRBD2
cdr3_aa: ASSSTPALAGVYNEQF

j_call: TRBJ1-1
cdr3_length: 12
clone_size: .
v_call: TRBV10-1
d_call: .
cdr3_aa: ASSVPGRRVAAF

j_call: TRBJ1-5
cdr3_length: 13
clone_size: .
v_call: TRBV4-1
d_call: .
cdr3_aa: ASSQDWGDLGAQH

j_call: TRBJ2-2
cdr3_length: 18
clone_size: .
v_call: TRBV14
d_call: TRBD2
cdr3_aa: ASSQDLWTSGSRWAGELF

j_call: TRBJ2-2
cdr3_length: 12
clone_size: .
v_call: TRBV10-1
d_call: .
cdr3_aa: ASSESGEVGELF

j_call: TRBJ2-1
cdr3_length: 11
clone_size: .
v_call: TRBV12-5
d_call: TRBD1
cdr3_aa: ASGTGQYNEQF

j_call: TRBJ2-1
cdr3_length: 13
clone_size: .
v_call: TRBV12-2
d_call: .
cdr3_aa: ASRGRDRYYNEQF

j_call: TRBJ2-2
cdr3_length: 14
clone_size: .
v_call: TRBV7-8
d_call: TRBD2
cdr3_aa: ASSYTSGRWTGELF

j_call: TRBJ2-7
cdr3_length: 13
clone_size: .
v_call: TRBV5-1
d_call: TRBD2
cdr3_aa: ASSLVPSGASEQY

j_call: TRBJ1-3
cdr3_length: 12
clone_size: .
v_call: TRBV5-4
d_call: TRBD1
cdr3_aa: ASSLQGSEDPIY

j_call: TRBJ2-7
cdr3_length: 16
clone_size: .
v_call: TRBV18
d_call: .
cdr3_aa: ASSLLLQGSGVGYEQY

j_call: TRBJ1-5
cdr3_length: 12
clone_size: .
v_call: TRBV15
d_call: .
cdr3_aa: ATSRDWENQPQH

j_call: TRBJ1-2
cdr3_length: 9
clone_size: .
v_call: TRBV7-9
d_call: .
cdr3_aa: ASSSQGGYT

j_call: TRBJ1-2
cdr3_length: 10
clone_size: .
v_call: TRBV5-1
d_call: TRBD1
cdr3_aa: ASSPQGRGYT

j_call: TRBJ2-1
cdr3_length: 12
clone_size: .
v_call: TRBV5-1
d_call: .
cdr3_aa: ASSLARDYNEQF

j_call: TRBJ2-7
cdr3_length: 13
clone_size: .
v_call: TRBV27
d_call: TRBD2
cdr3_aa: ASSLTTSESYEQY

j_call: TRBJ2-1
cdr3_length: 12
clone_size: .
v_call: TRBV30
d_call: TRBD2
cdr3_aa: VWRPGGSYNEQF

j_call: TRBJ2-7
cdr3_length: 13
clone_size: few
v_call: TRBV5-6
d_call: TRBD1
cdr3_aa: ASSFGGQVYYEQY

j_call: TRBJ2-7
cdr3_length: 12
clone_size: .
v_call: TRBV14
d_call: .
cdr3_aa: ASSLGGSSYEQY

j_call: TRBJ2-2
cdr3_length: 14
clone_size: .
v_call: TRBV19
d_call: TRBD1
cdr3_aa: ASSDRDRGLTGELF

j_call: TRBJ2-3
cdr3_length: 12
clone_size: .
v_call: TRBV7-3
d_call: .
cdr3_aa: ASSQQGTGDTQY

j_call: TRBJ2-1
cdr3_length: 13
clone_size: once
v_call: TRBV2
d_call: TRBD2
cdr3_aa: ASSAGLAGANEQF

j_call: TRBJ2-1
cdr3_length: 13
clone_size: .
v_call: TRBV7-2
d_call: .
cdr3_aa: ASSRVSSSYNEQF

j_call: TRBJ2-1
cdr3_length: 13
clone_size: .
v_call: TRBV19
d_call: .
cdr3_aa: ASRTSQVSYNEQF

j_call: TRBJ1-2
cdr3_length: 12
clone_size: .
v_call: TRBV9
d_call: .
cdr3_aa: ASSVGLGNYGYT

j_call: TRBJ2-3
cdr3_length: 14
clone_size: .
v_call: TRBV11-2
d_call: .
cdr3_aa: ASTSTPDYFTDTQY

j_call: TRBJ2-5
cdr3_length: 14
clone_size: few
v_call: TRBV15
d_call: TRBD2
cdr3_aa: ATSRGSGLDGETQY

j_call: TRBJ2-5
cdr3_length: 12
clone_size: .
v_call: TRBV9
d_call: .
cdr3_aa: ASSVGGVQETQY

j_call: TRBJ2-4
cdr3_length: 11
clone_size: .
v_call: TRBV30
d_call: .
cdr3_aa: AWSAIAKNIQY

j_call: TRBJ1-4
cdr3_length: 12
clone_size: .
v_call: TRBV6-1
d_call: TRBD1
cdr3_aa: ASSPGTENEKLF

j_call: TRBJ2-1
cdr3_length: 9
clone_size: .
v_call: TRBV19
d_call: .
cdr3_aa: ATLQYNEQF

j_call: TRBJ2-3
cdr3_length: 16
clone_size: .
v_call: TRBV5-6
d_call: TRBD2
cdr3_aa: ASSLKTSAFLFTDTQY

j_call: TRBJ1-1
cdr3_length: 15
clone_size: .
v_call: TRBV6-1
d_call: TRBD1
cdr3_aa: ASSDTHRGRSRSEAF

j_call: TRBJ1-4
cdr3_length: 13
clone_size: once
v_call: TRBV6-1
d_call: .
cdr3_aa: ASSEVGRGREKLF

j_call: TRBJ1-2
cdr3_length: 13
clone_size: .
v_call: TRBV9
d_call: .
cdr3_aa: ASSVGWTKNYGYT

j_call: TRBJ1-1
cdr3_length: 12
clone_size: .
v_call: TRBV6-1
d_call: .
cdr3_aa: ASSVSRPRTEAF

j_call: TRBJ2-7
cdr3_length: 12
clone_size: few
v_call: TRBV11-2
d_call: TRBD2
cdr3_aa: ASSHPGGPLEQY

j_call: TRBJ2-7
cdr3_length: 13
clone_size: .
v_call: TRBV27
d_call: .
cdr3_aa: ASSLSSGRMGGQY

j_call: TRBJ2-6
cdr3_length: 14
clone_size: .
v_call: TRBV5-1
d_call: .
cdr3_aa: ASSSFISSGANVLT

j_call: TRBJ1-2
cdr3_length: 13
clone_size: few
v_call: TRBV5-6
d_call: .
cdr3_aa: ASSFWRGQNYGYT

j_call: TRBJ2-3
cdr3_length: 11
clone_size: once
v_call: TRBV18
d_call: .
cdr3_aa: ASSPIRDNTQY

j_call: TRBJ2-1
cdr3_length: 13
clone_size: .
v_call: TRBV7-3
d_call: .
cdr3_aa: ASSLSRLTNNEQF

j_call: TRBJ2-2
cdr3_length: 14
clone_size: .
v_call: TRBV7-3
d_call: TRBD2
cdr3_aa: ASSLIPGGDTGELF

j_call: TRBJ1-4
cdr3_length: 14
clone_size: .
v_call: TRBV15
d_call: TRBD1
cdr3_aa: ATSRDPGQGYEKLF

j_call: TRBJ2-1
cdr3_length: 13
clone_size: .
v_call: TRBV14
d_call: .
cdr3_aa: ASSPVRSGANEQF

j_call: TRBJ2-7
cdr3_length: 13
clone_size: .
v_call: TRBV6-7
d_call: TRBD1
cdr3_aa: ASSTRQGPTYEQY

j_call: TRBJ2-1
cdr3_length: 14
clone_size: .
v_call: TRBV15
d_call: .
cdr3_aa: ATSSRYPGAYNEQF

j_call: TRBJ2-2
cdr3_length: 15
clone_size: .
v_call: TRBV7-9
d_call: .
cdr3_aa: ASSLKLLFANTGELF

j_call: TRBJ2-1
cdr3_length: 12
clone_size: .
v_call: TRBV13
d_call: TRBD2
cdr3_aa: ASSLASGRNEQF

j_call: TRBJ1-5
cdr3_length: 13
clone_size: .
v_call: TRBV18
d_call: .
cdr3_aa: ASSPPGGGTQPQH

j_call: TRBJ2-1
cdr3_length: 14
clone_size: .
v_call: TRBV4-2
d_call: TRBD2
cdr3_aa: ASSQDSGRPSNEQF

j_call: TRBJ2-1
cdr3_length: 14
clone_size: .
v_call: TRBV4-1
d_call: TRBD2
cdr3_aa: ASSHHHGTSGGGQF